The rows below give T cell receptor beta chains drawn from one sample of a study of CD8+CD57+ T cells in acquired aplastic anemia. TCRdb re-analysed the reads in MiXCR, keeping a single row per CDR3 protein. The sample shows about 160,000 distinct CDR3 sequences, about two thirds of them seen only once. The sample was sorted CD4+, CD8+, or CD8+CD57+ T cells (not recorded which) from PBMCs. The receptors come from a human donor with aplastic anemia. The CDR3 runs from the conserved cysteine through the conserved F or W. D genes are given only for firm matches. Size tells how often a clone was seen (once, few, many) or the class of an expanded clone, and some rows leave it out.

abundance	v_gene	j_gene	d_gene	CDR3aa	CDR3nt
-	TRBV7-8	TRBJ2-7	-	CASSLALSEQYF	TGTGCCAGCAGCTTAGCTTTATCTGAGCAGTACTTC
-	TRBV12-3/TRBV12-4	TRBJ2-7	TRBD2	CASSNIAGGKNEQYF	TGTGCCAGCAGTAACATAGCGGGAGGGAAAAACGAGCAGTACTTC
few	TRBV5-6	TRBJ1-4	TRBD1	CASSLGGTGVF	TGTGCCAGCAGCTTGGGGGGGACAGGGGTTTTT
few	TRBV2	TRBJ2-3	-	CASMSRDFRTDTQYF	TGTGCCAGCATGTCTCGGGACTTCCGCACAGATACGCAGTATTTT
few	TRBV20-1	TRBJ2-7	-	CSARDNLRGYEQYF	TGCAGTGCTAGAGATAACTTAAGAGGCTACGAGCAGTACTTC
-	TRBV2	TRBJ2-3	TRBD2	CASIAGGTDTQYF	TGTGCCAGCATAGCGGGGGGAACAGATACGCAGTATTTT
-	TRBV24-1	TRBJ2-3	-	CATSVGAGGTDTQYF	TGTGCCACCAGTGTTGGGGCAGGGGGCACAGATACGCAGTATTTT
few	TRBV24-1	TRBJ2-2	-	CATSDSGSGRTGELFF	TGTGCCACCAGTGATTCGGGGTCGGGGAGGACCGGGGAGCTGTTTTTT
-	TRBV19	TRBJ1-6	-	CASRAGASSYNSPLHF	TGTGCCAGTAGGGCAGGGGCAAGCTCCTATAATTCACCCCTCCACTTT
once	TRBV7-8	TRBJ2-7	-	CASSLGDRGTDEQYF	TGTGCCAGCAGCTTAGGGGATCGGGGGACAGATGAGCAGTACTTC
few	TRBV28	TRBJ1-1	-	CASSLFGAGTENTEAFF	TGTGCCAGCAGTTTATTTGGCGCCGGGACGGAGAACACTGAAGCTTTCTTT
-	TRBV13	TRBJ1-2	-	CASSPTEGYTF	TGTGCCAGCAGCCCTACCGAGGGCTACACCTTC
-	TRBV7-2	TRBJ2-1	-	CASSFYGGEVYNEQFF	TGTGCCAGCAGCTTCTACGGGGGCGAAGTCTACAATGAGCAGTTCTTC
few	TRBV11-2	TRBJ1-1	-	CASSHGGAEAFF	TGTGCCAGCAGCCACGGAGGGGCCGAAGCTTTCTTT
-	TRBV9	TRBJ2-3	TRBD1	CASSFSVAGGTDTQYF	TGTGCCAGCAGCTTTAGTGTGGCAGGGGGAACAGATACGCAGTATTTT
-	TRBV10-1	TRBJ2-2	TRBD1	CASSESRQGVGELFF	TGCGCCAGCAGTGAGTCGAGACAGGGAGTAGGGGAGCTGTTTTTT
-	TRBV5-1	TRBJ2-5	TRBD2	CASSLVRGKKTQYF	TGCGCCAGCAGCTTGGTGCGGGGGAAGAAGACCCAGTACTTC
-	TRBV7-2	TRBJ2-2	-	CASSLGGGYEQYFGELFF	-
-	TRBV29-1	TRBJ1-1	-	CSGRTWVAEAFF	TGCAGCGGTAGGACATGGGTCGCCGAAGCTTTCTTT
-	TRBV6-6	TRBJ2-7	-	CASSYGSRPEQYF	TGTGCCAGCAGTTACGGGTCCAGACCTGAGCAGTATTTC
-	TRBV7-9	TRBJ2-7	TRBD2	CASSPSDSGSLYGQYF	TGCGCCAGCAGCCCCTCGGATAGCGGGAGTCTCTACGGGCAGTACTTC
-	TRBV15	TRBJ2-1	TRBD2	CATSRGLAGGSNEQFF	TGTGCCACCAGCAGAGGCCTAGCGGGGGGTAGCAATGAGCAGTTCTTC
-	TRBV10-3	TRBJ1-1	TRBD1	CAISRQGVNTEAFF	TGTGCCATCTCTAGACAGGGGGTGAACACTGAAGCTTTCTTT
few	TRBV20-1	TRBJ2-7	TRBD2	CSASTSGYEQYF	TGCAGTGCTAGTACTAGCGGGTACGAGCAGTACTTC
-	TRBV20-1	TRBJ2-5	TRBD1	CSVARGQGKTQYF	TGCAGTGTTGCGAGGGGGCAGGGTAAGACCCAGTACTTC
-	TRBV20-1	TRBJ2-7	-	CSASLGVTTYEQYF	TGCAGTGCTAGTTTGGGTGTCACTACCTACGAGCAGTACTTC
-	TRBV7-9	TRBJ2-2	-	CASSPPGRRDTGELFF	TGTGCCAGCAGCCCCCCGGGACGTAGAGACACCGGGGAGCTGTTTTTT
-	TRBV10-1	TRBJ1-4	-	CASSESDSNNEKLFF	TGCGCCAGCAGTGAGTCTGACAGCAACAATGAAAAACTGTTTTTT
-	TRBV7-8	TRBJ1-6	TRBD1	CASSSTGSSYNSPLHF	TGTGCCAGCAGCTCGACAGGGAGCTCCTATAATTCACCCCTCCACTTT
once	TRBV11-2	TRBJ2-7	-	CASSMGDRDYEQYF	TGTGCCAGCAGCATGGGGGACCGAGACTACGAGCAGTACTTC
-	TRBV12-3/TRBV12-4	TRBJ2-3	TRBD2	CASSWASGYTDTQYF	TGTGCCAGCAGTTGGGCTAGCGGATACACAGATACGCAGTATTTT
once	TRBV20-1	TRBJ2-7	TRBD1	CSAPDRASNEQYF	TGCAGTGCTCCAGACAGGGCGTCCAACGAGCAGTACTTC